One sample yielded the 13 T cell receptor beta chains listed below, sequenced in a study of cytomegalovirus exposure and HLA in healthy donors. Measured with immunoSEQ multiplex PCR; TCRdb has only the in-frame clones, and not every one. The repertoire holds about 120,000 clones, with approximately 95% as singletons. Sequenced material: PBMCs. The receptors shown here come from a man younger than 35 in good health and CMV-seronegative.

CDR3 in DNA: TGTGCCAGCAGCCAAGATCGACTTGAGGAGACCCAGTACTTC. It is translated as CASSQDRLEETQYF. This rearrangement joins TRBV4-2 to TRBJ2-5; D unresolved. The CDR3 spans 14 residues. V lost 0 bases and J 5 bases, leaving 10 bases between the germline ends. CDR1 LGHNA and CDR2 YNFKEQ come from the germline V gene.

This sequence joins TRBV5-1 and TRBJ2-7; tentative D call: TRBD2 (6 bases). Trimming shortened V by 1 base and J by 5 bases, and 22 bases separated the two germline ends. This CDR3 has 17 amino acids. CDR1 SGHRS and CDR2 YFSETQ come from the germline V gene. The CDR3 DNA reads as TGCGCCAGCAGCTTGTTAGGTCCCTTTGGGGGGTCCGACGAGCAGTACTTC. It codes for CASSLLGPFGGSDEQYF.

The V call is TRBV9, the J call TRBJ1-1, with TRBD1 as a possible D gene (6 bases). The CDR3 spans 14 residues. Per germline, CDR1 SGDLS and CDR2 YYNGEE. V was cut by 4 bases and J by 7 bases, with 17 bases left in between. The CDR3: CASSPAGGPLEAFF. The CDR3 coding sequence is TGTGCCAGCAGCCCGGCGGGGGGCCCTCTTGAAGCTTTCTTT.

The V call is TRBV4-3, the J call TRBJ1-1; D is ambiguous. The germline V gene encodes CDR1 LGHNA and CDR2 YSLEER. CDR3 length equals 15 residues. V was trimmed by 0 bases and J by 1 base, leaving 9 bases between them. CDR3 region: CASSQDRRKNTEAFF. In DNA, the CDR3 is TGCGCCAGCAGCCAAGATCGGCGGAAGAACACTGAAGCTTTCTTT.

The CDR3, as DNA: TGTGCCAGTAGTATAGGGACAGTCTACGAGCAGTACTTC. Protein product: CASSIGTVYEQYF. The rearrangement joins TRBV19 to TRBJ2-7, with D possibly matching TRBD1 (6 bases). V shed 1 base and J shed 3 bases, with 7 bases lying between them. This CDR3 comprises 13 residues. CDR1 and CDR2 (germline): LNHDA, SQIVND (reference sequence).

V usage is TRBV4-1 and J usage is TRBJ1-5; 9 bases match TRBD1. J gave up 4 bases and V 1 base, and 5 bases lay outside the gene matches. This CDR3 comprises 16 residues. CDR1 is MGHRA, CDR2 YSYEKL, per germline. DNA of the CDR3: TGCGCCAGCAGCCAAGGGGGACAGGGAGGTAATCAGCCCCAGCATTTT. Its protein is CASSQGGQGGNQPQHF.

The chain links TRBV21-1 to TRBJ1-2; no DNA check was done on the table's D call, TRBD1. TRBV21-1 is shown as a pseudogene. The CDR3 totals 15 residues. CDR3: CASRAHRSVNYGYTF. The CDR3 DNA reads as TGTGCCAGCAGGGCCCACAGGTCGGTTAACTATGGCTACACCTTC.

CDR3 coding DNA: TGTGCCAGCAGTTTAACTAGCTCCCCGAGTGAGACCCAGTACTTC. Translated, it gives CASSLTSSPSETQYF. The chain uses TRBV28 and TRBJ2-5; TRBD2 is a possible D gene (6 bases). V was cut by 2 bases and J by 5 bases, with 15 bases left in between. The CDR3 runs to 15 residues. Germline V lookup: CDR1 MDHEN, CDR2 SYDVKM.

The chain combines TRBV10-3 with TRBJ2-7, with D possibly being TRBD2 (6 bases). V was clipped by 11 bases and J by 0 bases, with 17 bases between them. The CDR3 covers 14 residues. Looked up from germline, CDR1 is ENHRY and CDR2 is SYGVKD. This CDR3 is CASRDFLSSYEQYF. DNA of the CDR3: TGTGCCTCACGGGACTTCTTGAGCTCCTACGAGCAGTACTTC.

This chain uses TRBV15 with TRBJ2-2; the D gene is possibly TRBD2 (5 bases). Germline CDR1 LNHNV, CDR2 YYDKDF (reference sequence). The CDR3 totals 15 residues. V was trimmed by 1 base and J by 1 base, leaving 7 bases between them. The CDR3: CATSRVGGNTGELFF. CDR3 in DNA: TGTGCCACCAGCAGAGTTGGAGGGAACACCGGGGAGCTGTTTTTT. Combining the CDR3 with reference TRBV15 and TRBJ2-2 gives the whole variable domain DAMVIQNPRYQVTQFGKPVTLSCSQTLNHNVMYWYQQKSSQAPKLLFHYYDKDFNNEADTPDNFQSRRPNTSFCFLDIRSPGLGDTAMYLCATSRVGGNTGELFFGEGSRLTVL.

This clone was seen once. V gene TRBV19 combines with J gene TRBJ2-1; weak D call: TRBD2 (6 bases). The CDR3 extends over 22 amino acids. V shed 0 bases and J shed 1 base, with 28 bases lying between them. The germline V gene has CDR1 LNHDA and CDR2 SQIVND (reference sequence). The chain's CDR3 is CASSIDPVFRRETYGSYNEQFF. The CDR3 DNA reads as TGTGCCAGTAGTATAGATCCTGTCTTCCGGCGGGAAACCTACGGGTCCTACAATGAGCAGTTCTTC.

This clone has only one observation. The chain employs TRBV21-1 and TRBJ2-2; the D segment call TRBD1 is taken from the table without a DNA check. TRBV21-1 counts as a pseudogene. The CDR3 contains 18 residues. CDR3 sequence: CASTLGYQGLMGTGELFF. CDR3 bases: TGTGCCAGCACCCTCGGCTATCAGGGATTAATGGGGACCGGGGAGCTGTTTTTT.

The CDR3 loop reads CASSSTGAYGYTF. CDR3 bases: TGCGCCAGCAGCTCGACAGGGGCCTATGGCTACACCTTC. The V gene is TRBV5-1, the J gene TRBJ1-2, with TRBD1 matching over 8 bases. The length of the CDR3 is 13 residues. Germline V gene sequence: CDR1 SGHRS, CDR2 YFSETQ. J was trimmed by 4 bases and V by 3 bases; bases with no gene match: 2.